The present T cell receptor (beta chain) was sequenced within a study of CD8+ T cells in alopecia areata. Study-level background: Administration of oral tofacitinib to treated patients was at 5 to 10 mg twice daily. Tofacitinib was given for 6 to 18 months, then stopped for 6 months.

Points from the study as a whole: Sequencing of scalp tissue also captures the resident alphabeta T cells of normal skin.

Points on this clone: Its antigen remains unknown.

Extraction of RNA preceded its reverse transcription into cDNA, which served as the sequencing template. TCRdb's copy holds only in-frame clones and misses some; the assay was immunoSEQ multiplex PCR. The profile shows 80,000 or so clones, around 65% of them singletons. Regarding treatment: oral pan-JAK inhibitor, 5-10 mg twice daily. Germline assignment: CDR1 SGHRS and CDR2 YFSETQ. CDR3 size: 15 residues. Trimming left V 4 bases short and J 6 bases short, with 19 bases between. This TCR came from a human donor with alopecia areata. V gene TRBV5-1 combines with J gene TRBJ1-1, with D uncertain. This specimen was CD8+ T cells sorted from blood, taken at week 24, from a patient treated with tofacitinib. The CDR3 bases are TGCGCCAGCAGCCCCGTGGGAGGGAATGTAGCTGAAGCTTTCTTT. This encodes CASSPVGGNVAEAFF.